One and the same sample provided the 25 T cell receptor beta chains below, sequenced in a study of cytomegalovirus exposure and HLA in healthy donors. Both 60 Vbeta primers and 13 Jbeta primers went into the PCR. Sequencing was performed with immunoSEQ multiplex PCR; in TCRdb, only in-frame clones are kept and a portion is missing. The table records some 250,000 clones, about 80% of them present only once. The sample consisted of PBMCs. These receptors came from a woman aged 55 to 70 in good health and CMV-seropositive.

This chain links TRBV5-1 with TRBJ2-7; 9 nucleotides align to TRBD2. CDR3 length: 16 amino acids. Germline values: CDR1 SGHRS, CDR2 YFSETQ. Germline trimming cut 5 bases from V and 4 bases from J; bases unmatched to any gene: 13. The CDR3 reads CASRPTSGPAIYEQYF. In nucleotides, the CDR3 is TGCGCCAGCAGACCAACTAGCGGGCCTGCGATATACGAGCAGTACTTC.

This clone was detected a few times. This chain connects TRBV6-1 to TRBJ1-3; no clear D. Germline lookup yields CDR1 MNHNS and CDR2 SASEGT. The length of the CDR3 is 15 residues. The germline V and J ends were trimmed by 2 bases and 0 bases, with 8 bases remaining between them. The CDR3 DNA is TGTGCCAGCAGTGAACAGTCTTTCTCTGGAAACACCATATATTTT. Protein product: CASSEQSFSGNTIYF.

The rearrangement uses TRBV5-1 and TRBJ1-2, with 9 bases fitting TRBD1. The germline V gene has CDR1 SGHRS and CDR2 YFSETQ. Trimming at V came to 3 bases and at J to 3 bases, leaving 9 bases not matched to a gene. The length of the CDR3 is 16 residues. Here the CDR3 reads CASSSEGQGFHYGYTF. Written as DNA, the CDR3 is TGCGCCAGCAGCTCGGAGGGACAGGGTTTTCACTATGGCTACACCTTC.

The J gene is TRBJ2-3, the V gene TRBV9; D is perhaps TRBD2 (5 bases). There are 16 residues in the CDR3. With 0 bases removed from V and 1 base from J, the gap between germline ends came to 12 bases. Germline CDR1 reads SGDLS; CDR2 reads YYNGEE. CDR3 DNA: TGTGCCAGCAGCGTAGGGGTATTAGCGCGCACAGATACGCAGTATTTT. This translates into CASSVGVLARTDTQYF.

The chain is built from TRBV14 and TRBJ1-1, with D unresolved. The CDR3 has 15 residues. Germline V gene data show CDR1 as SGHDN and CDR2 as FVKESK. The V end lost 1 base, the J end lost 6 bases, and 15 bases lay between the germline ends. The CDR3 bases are TGTGCCAGCAGCCAAGTACCCGGGTCGGTCGCTGAAGCTTTCTTT. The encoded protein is CASSQVPGSVAEAFF.

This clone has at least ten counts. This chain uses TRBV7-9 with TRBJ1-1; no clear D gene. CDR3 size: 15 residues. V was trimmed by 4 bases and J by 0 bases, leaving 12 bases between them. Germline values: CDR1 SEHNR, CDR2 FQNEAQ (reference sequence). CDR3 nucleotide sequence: TGTGCCAGCAGCTCGTGGCGCAGGATGAACACTGAAGCTTTCTTT. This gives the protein CASSSWRRMNTEAFF.

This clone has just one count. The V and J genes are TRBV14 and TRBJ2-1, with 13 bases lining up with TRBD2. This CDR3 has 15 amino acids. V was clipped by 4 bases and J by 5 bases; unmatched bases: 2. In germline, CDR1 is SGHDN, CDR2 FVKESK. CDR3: CASSPGTSGNNEQFF. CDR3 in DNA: TGTGCCAGCAGCCCAGGGACTAGCGGGAACAATGAGCAGTTCTTC.

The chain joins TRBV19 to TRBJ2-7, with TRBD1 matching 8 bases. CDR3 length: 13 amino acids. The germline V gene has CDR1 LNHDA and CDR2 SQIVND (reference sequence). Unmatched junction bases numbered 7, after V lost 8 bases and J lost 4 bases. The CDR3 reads CASSGQGVYEQYF. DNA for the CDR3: TGTGCCAGTTCAGGACAGGGCGTGTACGAGCAGTACTTC.

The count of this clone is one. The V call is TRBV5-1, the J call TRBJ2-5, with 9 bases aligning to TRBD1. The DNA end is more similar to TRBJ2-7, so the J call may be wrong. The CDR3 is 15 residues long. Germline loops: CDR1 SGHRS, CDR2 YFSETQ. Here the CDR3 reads CASSLARTGEHEQYF. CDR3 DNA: TGCGCCAGCAGCTTGGCCCGGACAGGGGAACACGAGCAGTACTTC.

CDR3: CASSLLGQGAQGYTF. CDR3 nucleotide sequence: TGTGCCAGCAGTTTATTAGGACAGGGGGCGCAAGGCTACACCTTC. The chain has TRBV28 and TRBJ1-2; 11 nucleotides match TRBD1. CDR1 is MDHEN, CDR2 SYDVKM, per germline. The CDR3 extends over 15 amino acids. The junction had 6 bases not matched to a gene; V was cut back by 1 base and J by 8 bases.

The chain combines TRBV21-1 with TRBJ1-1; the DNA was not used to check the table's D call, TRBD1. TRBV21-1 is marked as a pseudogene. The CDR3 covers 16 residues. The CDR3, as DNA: TGTGCCAGCAGCAAAGTGTTGGGACAGGGGGGAACTGAAGCTTTCTTT. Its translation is CASSKVLGQGGTEAFF.

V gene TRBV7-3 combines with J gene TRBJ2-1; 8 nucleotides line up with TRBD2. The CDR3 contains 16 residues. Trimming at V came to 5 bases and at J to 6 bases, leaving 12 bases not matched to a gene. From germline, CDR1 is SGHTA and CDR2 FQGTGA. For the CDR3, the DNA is TGTGCCAGCAGCCCAACGGGACTAGATAGTGGCAATGAGCAGTTCTTC. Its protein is CASSPTGLDSGNEQFF.

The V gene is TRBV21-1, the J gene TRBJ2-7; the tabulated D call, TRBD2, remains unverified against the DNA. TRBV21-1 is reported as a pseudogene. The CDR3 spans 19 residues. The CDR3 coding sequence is TGTGCCAGCAGCAAAGTCGCAGGGCGGCTAGCGGGAGCTGCCTACGAGCAGTACTTC. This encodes CASSKVAGRLAGAAYEQYF.

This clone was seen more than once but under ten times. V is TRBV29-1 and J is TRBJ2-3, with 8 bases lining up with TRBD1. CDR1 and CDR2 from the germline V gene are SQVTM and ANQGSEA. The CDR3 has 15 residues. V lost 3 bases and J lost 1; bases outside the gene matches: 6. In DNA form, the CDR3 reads TGCAGCGTTGAGGGCCGGACAGGGCGCACAGATACGCAGTATTTT. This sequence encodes CSVEGRTGRTDTQYF.

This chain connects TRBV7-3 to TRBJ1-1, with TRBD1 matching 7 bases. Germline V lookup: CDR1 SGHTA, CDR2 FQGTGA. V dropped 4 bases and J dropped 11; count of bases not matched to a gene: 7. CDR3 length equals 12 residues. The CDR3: CASSSTTGPAFF. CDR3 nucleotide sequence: TGTGCCAGCAGCTCAACGACAGGGCCCGCTTTCTTT.

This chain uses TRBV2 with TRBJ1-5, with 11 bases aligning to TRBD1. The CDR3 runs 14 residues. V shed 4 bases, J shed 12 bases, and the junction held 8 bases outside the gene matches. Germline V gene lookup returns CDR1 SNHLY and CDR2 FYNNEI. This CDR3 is CASSVDRGQGYQHF. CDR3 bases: TGTGCCAGCAGTGTGGACAGGGGGCAGGGGTACCAGCATTTT.

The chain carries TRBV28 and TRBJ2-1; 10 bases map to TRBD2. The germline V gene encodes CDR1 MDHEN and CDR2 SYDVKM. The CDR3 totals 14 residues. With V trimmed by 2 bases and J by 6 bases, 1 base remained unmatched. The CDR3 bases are TGTGCCAGCAGTTTAAGCGGGAGGGGCAATGAGCAGTTCTTC. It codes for CASSLSGRGNEQFF.

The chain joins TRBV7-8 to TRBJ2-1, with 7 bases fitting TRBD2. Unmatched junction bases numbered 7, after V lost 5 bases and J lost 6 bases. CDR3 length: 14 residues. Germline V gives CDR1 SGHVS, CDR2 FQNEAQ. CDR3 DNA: TGTGCCAGCAGCCCTCAGAGGACTAGCAATGAGCAGTTCTTC. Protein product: CASSPQRTSNEQFF.

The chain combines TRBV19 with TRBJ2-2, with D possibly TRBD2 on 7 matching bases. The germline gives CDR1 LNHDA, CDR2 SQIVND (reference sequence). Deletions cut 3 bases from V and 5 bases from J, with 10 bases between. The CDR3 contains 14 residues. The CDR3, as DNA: TGTGCCAGTAGTATCAGGGGAGGGACCGGGGAGCTGTTTTTT. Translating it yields CASSIRGGTGELFF.

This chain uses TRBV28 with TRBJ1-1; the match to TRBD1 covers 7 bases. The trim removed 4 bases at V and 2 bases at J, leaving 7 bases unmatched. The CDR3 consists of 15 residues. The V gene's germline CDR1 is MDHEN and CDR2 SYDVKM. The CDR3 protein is CASSSRAGGNTEAFF. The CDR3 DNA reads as TGTGCCAGCAGTTCGCGGGCAGGGGGAAACACTGAAGCTTTCTTT.

The CDR3 DNA is TGCGCCAGCAGTGAGTCTTTAGGGGACACCATATATTTT. It codes for CASSESLGDTIYF. This chain joins TRBV10-2 and TRBJ1-3; D possibly corresponds to TRBD1 (5 bases). The germline V gene has CDR1 WSHSY and CDR2 SAAADI. This CDR3 contains 13 residues. Between the trimmed V and J ends, which lost 0 bases and 8 bases, there was a span of 8 bases.

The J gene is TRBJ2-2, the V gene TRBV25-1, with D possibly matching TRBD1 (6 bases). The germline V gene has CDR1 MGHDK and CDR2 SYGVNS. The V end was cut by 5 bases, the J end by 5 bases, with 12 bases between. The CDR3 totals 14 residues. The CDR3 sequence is CASSLYRVTGELFF. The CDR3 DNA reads TGTGCCAGCAGTTTATACAGGGTAACCGGGGAGCTGTTTTTT.

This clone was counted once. CDR3: CASSLQGLLYETQYF. The DNA for the CDR3 is TGTGCCAGCAGCTTACAGGGACTACTCTACGAGACCCAGTACTTC. The rearrangement links TRBV4-2 to TRBJ2-5, with a possible D match to TRBD2 (7 bases). This CDR3 is built from 15 residues. The V end was cut by 5 bases, the J end by 5 bases, with 18 bases between. Per the germline V gene, CDR1 is LGHNA and CDR2 is YNFKEQ.

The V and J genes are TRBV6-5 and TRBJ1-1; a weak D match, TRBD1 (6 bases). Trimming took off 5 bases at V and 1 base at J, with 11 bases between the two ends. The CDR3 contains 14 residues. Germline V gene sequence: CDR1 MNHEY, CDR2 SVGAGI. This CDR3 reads CASSAGAKNTEAFF. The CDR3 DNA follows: TGTGCCAGCAGTGCAGGGGCCAAGAACACTGAAGCTTTCTTT.

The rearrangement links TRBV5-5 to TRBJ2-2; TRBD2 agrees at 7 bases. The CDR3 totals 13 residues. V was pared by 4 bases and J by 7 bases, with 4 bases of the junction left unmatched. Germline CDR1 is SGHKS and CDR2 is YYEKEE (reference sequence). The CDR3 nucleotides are TGTGCCAGCAGCCGAGGACTAGTCGGGGAGCTGTTTTTT. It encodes CASSRGLVGELFF.